This T cell receptor (beta chain) was documented in a study of T cell changes during pregnancy in multiple sclerosis. CDR3 length: 12 residues. Germline V lookup: CDR1 SGHNT, CDR2 YENEEA. Trimming left V 5 bases short and J 6 bases short, with 8 bases between. The protocol was immunoSEQ multiplex PCR, while the TCRdb copy is restricted to in-frame clones and leaves out a portion. Here the sample spans some 75,000 clones, roughly 96% being singletons. The sample was peripheral blood, taken in the second trimester of pregnancy. The V gene is TRBV11-3, the J gene TRBJ2-1; possibly TRBD2 for D (6 bases). The receptor was derived from a female donor with multiple sclerosis, enrolled in a pregnancy study. CDR3 region: CASSTTSNEQFF. The CDR3 nucleotides read TGTGCCAGCAGCACGACTAGCAATGAGCAGTTCTTC.